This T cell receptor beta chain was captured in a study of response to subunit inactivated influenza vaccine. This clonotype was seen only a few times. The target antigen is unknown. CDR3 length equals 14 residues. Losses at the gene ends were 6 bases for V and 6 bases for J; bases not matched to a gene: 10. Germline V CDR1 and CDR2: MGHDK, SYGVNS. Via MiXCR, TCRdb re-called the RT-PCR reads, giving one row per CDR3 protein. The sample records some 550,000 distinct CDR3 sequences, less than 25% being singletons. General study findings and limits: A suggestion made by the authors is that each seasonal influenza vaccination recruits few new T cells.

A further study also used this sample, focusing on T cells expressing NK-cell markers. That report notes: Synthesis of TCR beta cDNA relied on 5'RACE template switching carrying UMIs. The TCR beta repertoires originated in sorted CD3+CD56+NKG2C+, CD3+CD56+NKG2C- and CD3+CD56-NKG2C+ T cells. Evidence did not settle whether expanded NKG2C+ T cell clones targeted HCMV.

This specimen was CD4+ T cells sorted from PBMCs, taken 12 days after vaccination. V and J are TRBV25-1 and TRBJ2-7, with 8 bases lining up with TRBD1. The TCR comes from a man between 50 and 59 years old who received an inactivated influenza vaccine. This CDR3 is CASRTGGAASEQYF. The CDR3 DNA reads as TGTGCCAGCAGAACAGGGGGAGCCGCCTCCGAGCAGTACTTC.